Below, one TCR beta chain is given with its context. The table came from immunoSEQ multiplex PCR; TCRdb's copy has only in-frame clones and leaves some out. The profile covers 90,000 to 110,000 clones, with about 88% appearing a single time and 6.5% to 9% taken by the ten largest. These data originate in a study of identifying expanded T cells in peripheral blood. V was cut by 7 bases and J by 0 bases, with 10 bases left in between. The CDR3 spans 14 residues. CDR1 MNHEY and CDR2 SVGAGI come from the germline V gene. The chain employs TRBV6-5 and TRBJ1-3; D is ambiguous. This TCR came from a person aged 18-69 years in good health. Sequencing was done on a sample of blood. CDR3 sequence: CASKGTNSGNTIYF. CDR3 nucleotides: TGTGCCAGCAAAGGCACGAACTCTGGAAACACCATATATTTT.